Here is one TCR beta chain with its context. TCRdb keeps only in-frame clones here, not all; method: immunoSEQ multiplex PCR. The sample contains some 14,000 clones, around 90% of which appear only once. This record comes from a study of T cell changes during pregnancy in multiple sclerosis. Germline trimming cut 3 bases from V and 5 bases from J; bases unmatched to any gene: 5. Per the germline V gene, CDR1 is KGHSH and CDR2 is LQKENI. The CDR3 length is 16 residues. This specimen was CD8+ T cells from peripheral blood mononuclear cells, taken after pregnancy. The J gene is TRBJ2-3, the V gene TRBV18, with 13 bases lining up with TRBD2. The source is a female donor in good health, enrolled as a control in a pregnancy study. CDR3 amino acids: CASSPSGLAGRDTQYF. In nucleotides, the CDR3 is TGTGCCAGCTCACCCTCGGGACTAGCGGGGAGAGATACGCAGTATTTT. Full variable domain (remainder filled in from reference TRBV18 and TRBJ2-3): NAGVMQNPRHLVRRRGQEARLRCSPMKGHSHVYWYRQLPEEGLKFMVYLQKENIIDESGMPKERFSAEFPKEGPSILRIQQVVRGDSAAYFCASSPSGLAGRDTQYFGPGTRLTVL.